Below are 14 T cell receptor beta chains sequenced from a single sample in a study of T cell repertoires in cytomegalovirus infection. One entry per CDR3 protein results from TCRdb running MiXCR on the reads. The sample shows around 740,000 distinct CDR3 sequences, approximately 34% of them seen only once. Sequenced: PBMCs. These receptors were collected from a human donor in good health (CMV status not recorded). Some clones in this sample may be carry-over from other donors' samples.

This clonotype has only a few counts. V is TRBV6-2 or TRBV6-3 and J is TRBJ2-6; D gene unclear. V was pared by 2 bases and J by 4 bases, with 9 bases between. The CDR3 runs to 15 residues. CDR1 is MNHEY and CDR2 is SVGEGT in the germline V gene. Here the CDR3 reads CASSYVPPGANVLTF. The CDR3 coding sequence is TGTGCCAGCAGTTACGTTCCCCCCGGGGCCAACGTCCTGACTTTC.

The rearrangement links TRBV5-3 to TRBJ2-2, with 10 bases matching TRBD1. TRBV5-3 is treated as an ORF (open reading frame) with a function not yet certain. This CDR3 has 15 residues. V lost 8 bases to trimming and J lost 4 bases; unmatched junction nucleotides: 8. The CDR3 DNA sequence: TGTGCCAGCAGAAAGACAGGGGGCGGCACCGGGGAGCTGTTTTTT. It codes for CASRKTGGGTGELFF.

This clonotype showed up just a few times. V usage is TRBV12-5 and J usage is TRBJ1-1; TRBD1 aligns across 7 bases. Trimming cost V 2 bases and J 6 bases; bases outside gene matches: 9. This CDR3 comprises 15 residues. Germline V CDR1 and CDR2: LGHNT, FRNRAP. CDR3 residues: CASGLMAGGVAEAFF. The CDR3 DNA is TGTGCTAGTGGTTTGATGGCAGGGGGTGTAGCTGAAGCTTTCTTT.

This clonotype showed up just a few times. CDR3 in amino acids: CASSLVGDRIFGSYEQYF. The CDR3 nucleotides are TGTGCCAGCAGCTTAGTAGGTGACAGGATATTTGGGTCCTACGAGCAGTACTTC. This chain connects TRBV7-6 to TRBJ2-7, with D possibly being TRBD1 (6 bases). Between the trimmed V and J ends, which lost 1 base and 1 base, there was a span of 20 bases. In germline, CDR1 is SGHVS, CDR2 FNYEAQ. The CDR3 is 18 amino acids.

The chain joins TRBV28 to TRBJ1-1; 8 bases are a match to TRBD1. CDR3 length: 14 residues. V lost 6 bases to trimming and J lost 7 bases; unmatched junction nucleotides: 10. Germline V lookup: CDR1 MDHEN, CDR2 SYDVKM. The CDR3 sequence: CASSPQGAEYEAFF. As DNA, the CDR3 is TGTGCCAGCAGCCCTCAGGGGGCCGAGTATGAAGCTTTCTTT.

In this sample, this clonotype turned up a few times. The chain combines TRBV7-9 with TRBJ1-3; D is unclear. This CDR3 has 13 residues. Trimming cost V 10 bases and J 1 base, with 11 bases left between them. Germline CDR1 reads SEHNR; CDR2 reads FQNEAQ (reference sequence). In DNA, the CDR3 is TGTGCCACCGCCGCGGGATCTGGAAACACCATATATTTT. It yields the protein CATAAGSGNTIYF.

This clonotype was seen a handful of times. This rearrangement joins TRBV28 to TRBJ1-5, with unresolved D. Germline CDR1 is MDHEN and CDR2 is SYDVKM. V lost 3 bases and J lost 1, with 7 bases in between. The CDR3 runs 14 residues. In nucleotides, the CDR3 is TGTGCCAGCAGTTTCCCGCTCAGCAATCAGCCCCAGCATTTT. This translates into CASSFPLSNQPQHF.

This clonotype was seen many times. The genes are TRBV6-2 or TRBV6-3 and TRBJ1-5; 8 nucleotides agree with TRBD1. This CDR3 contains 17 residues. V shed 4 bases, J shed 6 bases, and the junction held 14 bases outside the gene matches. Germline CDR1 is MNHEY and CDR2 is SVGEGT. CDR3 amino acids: CASSSWVGQGLTQPQHF. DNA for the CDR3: TGTGCCAGCAGTTCTTGGGTTGGACAGGGTCTGACTCAGCCCCAGCATTTT.

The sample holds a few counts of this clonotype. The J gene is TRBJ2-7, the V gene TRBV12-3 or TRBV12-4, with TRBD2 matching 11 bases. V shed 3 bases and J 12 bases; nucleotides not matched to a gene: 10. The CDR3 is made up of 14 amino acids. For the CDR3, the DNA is TGTGCCAGCAGTTTCCGCGGGGATAGCGGGAGGGCGTACTTC. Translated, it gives CASSFRGDSGRAYF.

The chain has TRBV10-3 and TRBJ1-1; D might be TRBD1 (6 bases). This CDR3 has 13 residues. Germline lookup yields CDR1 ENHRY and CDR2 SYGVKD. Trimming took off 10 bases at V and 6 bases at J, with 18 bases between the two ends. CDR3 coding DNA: TGTGCCACGAGTCGGGGGGGCCCGGCTGAAGCTTTCTTT. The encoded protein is CATSRGGPAEAFF.

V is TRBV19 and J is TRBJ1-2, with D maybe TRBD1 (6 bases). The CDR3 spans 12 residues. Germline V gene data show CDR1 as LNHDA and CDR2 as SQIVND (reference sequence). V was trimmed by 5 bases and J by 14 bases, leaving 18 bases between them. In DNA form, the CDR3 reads TGTGCCAGTAGTGCACCGGACAGCCGGTTAACCTTC. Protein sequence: CASSAPDSRLTF.

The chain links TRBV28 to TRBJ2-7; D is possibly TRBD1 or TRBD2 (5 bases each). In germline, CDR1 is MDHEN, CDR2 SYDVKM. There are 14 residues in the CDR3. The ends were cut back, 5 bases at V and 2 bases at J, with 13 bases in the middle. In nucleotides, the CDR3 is TGTGCCAGCAGTATCGGGACCGCGACCTACGAGCAGTACTTC. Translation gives CASSIGTATYEQYF.

CDR3 sequence (DNA): TGTGCCAGCAGTTTTTATTACGGAGTCTATGGCTACACCTTC. Protein: CASSFYYGVYGYTF. This rearrangement joins TRBV28 to TRBJ1-2; D not certain. The ends were cut back, 3 bases at V and 4 bases at J, with 12 bases in the middle. Germline V gene lookup returns CDR1 MDHEN and CDR2 SYDVKM. The CDR3 covers 14 residues.

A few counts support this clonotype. The CDR3 bases are TGTGCCAGCAGCATTCAACAGGGTGGAGGAAACACCATATATTTT. Translating it yields CASSIQQGGGNTIYF. The chain has TRBV5-3 and TRBJ1-3; D may be TRBD1 (6 bases). TRBV5-3 is identified as an open reading frame with a role that is uncertain. This CDR3 spans 15 amino acids. Trimming cost V 8 bases and J 4 bases, with 19 bases left between them.